This T cell receptor (beta chain) derives from a study of T cells expressing NK-cell markers. No DNA is given; TCRdb re-called the 5' RACE reads and lists each CDR3 protein once. This table holds approximately 460,000 distinct CDR3 sequences. This TCR was recovered from a woman between 18 and 75 years old in good health. The specimen sequenced was blood T cells: a sorted CD56 or NKG2C T cell subset, CD4+ or CD8+ T cells, or bulk PBMC T cells (not recorded which).

The CDR3 sequence: CASSQDGADYGYTF. The chain employs TRBV4-3 and TRBJ1-2; without DNA, the TCRdb call of TRBD1 cannot be checked. The CDR3 contains 14 residues. In germline, CDR1 is LGHNA, CDR2 YSLEER.